This entry lists 22 T cell receptor beta chains sequenced from one sample in a study of cytomegalovirus exposure and HLA in healthy donors. PCR was performed using 60 Vbeta and 13 Jbeta primers. This table comes from immunoSEQ multiplex PCR, and its TCRdb copy is limited to in-frame clones, with some not included. The sample includes some 200,000 clones, over 65% of them seen just once. Sequencing was carried out using PBMCs. These receptors originate from a woman in her 30s in good health and CMV-seronegative.

The sample holds one count of this clone. This rearrangement joins TRBV7-8 to TRBJ1-1; 9 nucleotides align to TRBD1. The CDR3 loop spans 17 amino acids. Losses at the gene ends were 5 bases for V and 1 base for J; bases not matched to a gene: 11. CDR1 and CDR2 (germline): SGHVS, FQNEAQ. CDR3 bases: TGTGCCAGCAGCCCTATCCAAACAGGGGGCCGGAACACTGAAGCTTTCTTT. Its translation: CASSPIQTGGRNTEAFF.

The chain links TRBV4-2 to TRBJ2-1; 9 nucleotides line up with TRBD1. J was trimmed by 12 bases and V by 6 bases; bases with no gene match: 15. The germline V gene encodes CDR1 LGHNA and CDR2 YNFKEQ. The CDR3 consists of 15 residues. CDR3 in DNA: TGTGCCAGCAGTCTCGACAGGGGGGCGATAAAAAGGCAGTTCTTC. It translates to CASSLDRGAIKRQFF.

This clone was detected once. The chain employs TRBV7-2 and TRBJ2-7; possible D gene TRBD2, 5 bases. The V gene lost 1 base and the J gene lost 6 bases, with 13 bases spanning the gap. This CDR3 spans 14 amino acids. From germline, CDR1 is SGHTA and CDR2 FQGNSA. CDR3 DNA sequence: TGTGCCAGCAGCTTAGGTACGGGAATAGGCGAGCAGTACTTC. This gives the protein CASSLGTGIGEQYF.

The chain is built from TRBV5-1 and TRBJ2-5, with D tentatively TRBD2 (6 bases). Trimming stripped 0 bases from V and 4 bases from J, with 10 bases between. Per germline, CDR1 SGHRS and CDR2 YFSETQ. The CDR3 is 14 amino acids. The CDR3, as DNA: TGCGCCAGCAGCTTGGTCGGGGGAGGAGAGACCCAGTACTTC. Amino acid sequence: CASSLVGGGETQYF.

J is TRBJ1-3 and V is TRBV9; unclear D gene. The CDR3 has 14 residues. Germline V lookup: CDR1 SGDLS, CDR2 YYNGEE. The V end lost 3 bases, the J end lost 4 bases, and 11 bases lay between the germline ends. The CDR3 sequence is CASSAPGIGNTIYF. CDR3 sequence (DNA): TGTGCCAGCAGCGCACCCGGGATAGGAAACACCATATATTTT.

J is TRBJ1-1 and V is TRBV7-6, with TRBD1 matching over 9 bases. The CDR3 covers 14 residues. Unmatched junction bases numbered 2, after V lost 2 bases and J lost 4 bases. Germline V CDR1 and CDR2: SGHVS, FNYEAQ. The chain's CDR3 is CASSLSTGGTEAFF. CDR3 bases: TGTGCCAGCAGCTTATCGACAGGGGGCACTGAAGCTTTCTTT.

This chain uses TRBV14 with TRBJ2-7, with D maybe TRBD1 (6 bases). The ends were cut back, 4 bases at V and 6 bases at J, with 10 bases in the middle. CDR3 length: 12 amino acids. CDR1 is SGHDN and CDR2 is FVKESK in the germline V gene. DNA of the CDR3: TGTGCCAGCAGCCTAACAGGGTTCGAGCAGTACTTC. This codes for CASSLTGFEQYF.

This clone has only a few counts. The V gene is TRBV6-1, the J gene TRBJ1-2; no clear D. The CDR3 runs 15 residues. Germline-derived CDR1 and CDR2 are MNHNS and SASEGT. V lost 1 base and J 4 bases, leaving 13 bases between the germline ends. CDR3 amino acids: CASSEGGFLGYGYTF. CDR3 in DNA: TGTGCCAGCAGTGAAGGCGGGTTTCTGGGCTATGGCTACACCTTC.

In DNA, the CDR3 is TGTGCCAGCAGTGACGACTCACCGATGGGCTATGGCTACACCTTC. This sequence encodes CASSDDSPMGYGYTF. This chain joins TRBV2 and TRBJ1-2; D call uncertain. CDR1 SNHLY and CDR2 FYNNEI come from the germline V gene. The CDR3 covers 15 residues. Trimming took off 3 bases at V and 4 bases at J, with 15 bases between the two ends.

The genes are TRBV4-2 and TRBJ2-2; 10 bases agree with TRBD1. CDR1 and CDR2 (germline): LGHNA, YNFKEQ. V trimming: 4 bases; J trimming: 7 bases; junction bases outside the gene matches: 6. The CDR3 has 15 amino acids. The CDR3 DNA follows: TGTGCCAGCAGCCCCGGGACAGGGGATCACGGGGAGCTGTTTTTT. It specifies CASSPGTGDHGELFF.

The CDR3 DNA sequence: TGCGCCAGCAGCTTCAGGGACAGGGAGGCCACTGAAGCTTTCTTT. This gives the protein CASSFRDREATEAFF. The chain carries TRBV5-1 and TRBJ1-1; the match to TRBD1 covers 9 bases. The V gene's germline CDR1 is SGHRS and CDR2 YFSETQ. The junction had 6 bases not matched to a gene; V was cut back by 2 bases and J by 4 bases. The CDR3 runs 15 residues.

This clone is a singleton in its sample. The V call is TRBV5-1, the J call TRBJ2-5; 7 bases map to TRBD1. This CDR3 is 15 amino acids long. The V gene's germline CDR1 is SGHRS and CDR2 YFSETQ. V lost 3 bases to trimming and J lost 2 bases; unmatched junction nucleotides: 7. For the CDR3, the DNA is TGCGCCAGCAGCTCCGGCCCGGGACAGCAAGAGACCCAGTACTTC. Its translation: CASSSGPGQQETQYF.

V usage is TRBV19 and J usage is TRBJ2-5, with D maybe TRBD1 (6 bases). The CDR3 extends over 15 amino acids. The ends were cut back, 4 bases at V and 4 bases at J, with 16 bases in the middle. The V gene's germline CDR1 is LNHDA and CDR2 SQIVND (reference sequence). The CDR3: CASSTFSGVGETQYF. The DNA for the CDR3 is TGTGCCAGTAGTACATTCTCAGGGGTAGGAGAGACCCAGTACTTC. Together with reference TRBV19 and TRBJ2-5, the CDR3 gives the full variable domain: DGGITQSPKYLFRKEGQNVTLSCEQNLNHDAMYWYRQDPGQGLRLIYYSQIVNDFQKGDIAEGYSVSREKKESFPLTVTSAQKNPTAFYLCASSTFSGVGETQYFGPGTRLLVL.

The chain joins TRBV27 to TRBJ1-1, with D possibly matching TRBD1 (6 bases). Trimming cost V 6 bases and J 3 bases, with 11 bases left between them. CDR3 length: 13 residues. Germline assignment: CDR1 MNHEY and CDR2 SMNVEV (reference sequence). This CDR3 reads CASSRNRDTEAFF. Here the CDR3 DNA reads TGTGCCAGCAGCAGAAACAGGGACACTGAAGCTTTCTTT.

Here the CDR3 reads CASSFRHDQPQHF. The CDR3 bases are TGTGCCAGCAGCTTCAGACATGATCAGCCCCAGCATTTT. The rearrangement joins TRBV7-9 to TRBJ1-5; D gene ambiguous. Germline CDR1 SEHNR, CDR2 FQNEAQ (reference sequence). Between the trimmed V and J ends, which lost 3 bases and 5 bases, there was a span of 8 bases. The CDR3 consists of 13 residues.

This chain uses TRBV30 with TRBJ2-7; 11 bases agree with TRBD2. The trim removed 1 base at V and 5 bases at J, leaving 4 bases unmatched. Germline V gene lookup returns CDR1 GTSNPN and CDR2 SVGIG (reference sequence). This CDR3 comprises 14 residues. DNA for the CDR3: TGTGCCTGGAGTGATAGACTAGCGGGAAACGAGCAGTACTTC. It translates to CAWSDRLAGNEQYF.

The chain employs TRBV7-2 and TRBJ2-1; TRBD1 matches 7 bases. V lost 0 bases, J lost 6 bases, and 11 bases stayed unmatched. The germline V gene encodes CDR1 SGHTA and CDR2 FQGNSA. The CDR3 spans 17 residues. The CDR3 nucleotides read TGTGCCAGCAGCTTAGCGTATTATCGGACAGGTACCAATGAGCAGTTCTTC. This gives the protein CASSLAYYRTGTNEQFF.

The rearrangement links TRBV7-2 to TRBJ2-5, with TRBD1 as a possible D gene (5 bases). There are 13 residues in the CDR3. Trimming shortened V by 1 base and J by 4 bases, and 7 bases separated the two germline ends. Germline CDR1 reads SGHTA; CDR2 reads FQGNSA. CDR3 amino acids: CASSLGQIETQYF. The CDR3 DNA follows: TGTGCCAGCAGCTTAGGACAGATAGAGACCCAGTACTTC.

This clone was seen a single time. The chain employs TRBV6-4 and TRBJ2-5; possible D gene TRBD1, 5 bases. The V and J ends lost 7 bases and 0 bases respectively, with 21 bases between them. CDR3 length: 17 amino acids. Germline CDR1 is MRHNA and CDR2 is SNTAGT. The CDR3 region has the DNA TGTGCCAGCAAACGGGTGACCCCGAACAGGAACCAAGAGACCCAGTACTTC. Its translation: CASKRVTPNRNQETQYF.

The count of this clone is one. V gene TRBV5-6 combines with J gene TRBJ1-4; no reliable D call. Germline V gene sequence: CDR1 SGHDT, CDR2 YYEEEE. Trimming shortened V by 3 bases and J by 11 bases, and 8 bases separated the two germline ends. The CDR3 runs to 11 residues. Written as DNA, the CDR3 is TGTGCCAGCAGCTCCGCGGGGAAACTGTTTTTT. Its protein is CASSSAGKLFF.

This clone appeared a single time. This chain connects TRBV6-5 to TRBJ2-7, with TRBD2 matching over 12 bases. This CDR3 has 15 residues. Germline assignment: CDR1 MNHEY and CDR2 SVGAGI. Trimming took 4 bases from V and 0 from J; bases not matched to a gene: 1. The CDR3 loop reads CASSWTSGTSYEQYF. DNA for the CDR3: TGTGCCAGCAGTTGGACTAGCGGGACCTCCTACGAGCAGTACTTC.

This chain joins TRBV4-2 and TRBJ2-2; the D gene is possibly TRBD2 (6 bases). V shed 3 bases and J shed 7 bases, with 21 bases lying between them. Germline CDR1 and CDR2: LGHNA and YNFKEQ. The CDR3 length is 17 residues. CDR3 in amino acids: CASSHPYGTGDVGELFF. The DNA of the CDR3 is TGTGCCAGCAGCCATCCTTATGGGACTGGAGACGTCGGGGAGCTGTTTTTT.